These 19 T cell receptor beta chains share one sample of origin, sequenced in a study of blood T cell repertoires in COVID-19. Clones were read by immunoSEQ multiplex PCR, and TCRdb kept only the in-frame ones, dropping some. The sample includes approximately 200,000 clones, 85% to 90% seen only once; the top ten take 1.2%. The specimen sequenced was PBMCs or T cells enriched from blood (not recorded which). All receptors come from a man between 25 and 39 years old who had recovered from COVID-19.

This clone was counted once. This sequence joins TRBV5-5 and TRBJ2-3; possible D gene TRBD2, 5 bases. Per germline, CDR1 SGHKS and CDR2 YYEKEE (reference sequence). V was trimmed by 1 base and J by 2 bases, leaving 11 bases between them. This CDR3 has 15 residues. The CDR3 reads CASSLTRLSTDTQYF. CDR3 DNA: TGTGCCAGCAGCTTGACTAGATTATCCACAGATACGCAGTATTTT.

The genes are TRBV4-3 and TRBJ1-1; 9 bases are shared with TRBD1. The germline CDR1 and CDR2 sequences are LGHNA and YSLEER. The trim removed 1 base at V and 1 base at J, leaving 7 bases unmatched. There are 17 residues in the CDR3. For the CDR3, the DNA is TGCGCCAGCAGCCAAGGCCCCCCGACAGGGGGGAACACTGAAGCTTTCTTT. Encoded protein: CASSQGPPTGGNTEAFF.

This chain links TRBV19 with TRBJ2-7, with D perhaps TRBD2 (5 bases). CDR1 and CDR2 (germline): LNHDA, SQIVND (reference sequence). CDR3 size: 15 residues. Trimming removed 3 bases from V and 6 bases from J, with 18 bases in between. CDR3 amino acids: CASSIKRVNHGEQYF. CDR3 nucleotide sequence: TGTGCCAGTAGTATTAAGAGGGTTAATCACGGCGAGCAGTACTTC.

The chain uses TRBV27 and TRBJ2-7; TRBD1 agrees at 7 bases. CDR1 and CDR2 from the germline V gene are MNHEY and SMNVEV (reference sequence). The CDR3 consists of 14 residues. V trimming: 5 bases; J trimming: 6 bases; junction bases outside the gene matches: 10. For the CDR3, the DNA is TGTGCCAGCAGTGGGAGACAGGGATCCGTCGAGCAGTACTTC. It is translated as CASSGRQGSVEQYF.

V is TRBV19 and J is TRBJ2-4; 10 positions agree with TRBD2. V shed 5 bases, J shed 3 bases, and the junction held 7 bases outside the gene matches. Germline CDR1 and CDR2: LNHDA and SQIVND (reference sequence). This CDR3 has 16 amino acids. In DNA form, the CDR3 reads TGTGCCAGTAGTGAACTTAGCGGGAGGAACAAAAACATTCAGTACTTC. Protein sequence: CASSELSGRNKNIQYF.

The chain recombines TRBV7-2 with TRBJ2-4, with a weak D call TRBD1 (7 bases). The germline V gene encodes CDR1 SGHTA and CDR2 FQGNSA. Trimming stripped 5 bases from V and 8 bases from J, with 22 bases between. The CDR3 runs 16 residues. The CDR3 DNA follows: TGTGCCAGCAGCCCCCGGGGGAACAGGGGTAGTGACATTCAGTACTTC. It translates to CASSPRGNRGSDIQYF.

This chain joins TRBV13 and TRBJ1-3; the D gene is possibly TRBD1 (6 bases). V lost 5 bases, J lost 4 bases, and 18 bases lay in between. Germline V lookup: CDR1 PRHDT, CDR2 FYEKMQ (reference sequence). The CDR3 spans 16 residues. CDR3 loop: CASSTQTGREGNTIYF. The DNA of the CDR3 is TGTGCCAGCAGCACCCAAACAGGGAGGGAAGGAAACACCATATATTTT.

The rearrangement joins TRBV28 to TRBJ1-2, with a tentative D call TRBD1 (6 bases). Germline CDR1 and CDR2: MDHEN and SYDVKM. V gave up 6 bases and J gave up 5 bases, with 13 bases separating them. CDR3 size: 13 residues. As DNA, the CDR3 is TGTGCCAGCAGCCCGACAGGTCGGTATGGCTACACCTTC. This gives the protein CASSPTGRYGYTF.

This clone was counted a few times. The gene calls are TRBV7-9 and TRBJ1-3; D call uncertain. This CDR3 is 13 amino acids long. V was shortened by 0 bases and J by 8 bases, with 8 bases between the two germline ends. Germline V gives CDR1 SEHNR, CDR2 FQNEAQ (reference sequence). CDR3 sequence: CASSLAQWDTIYF. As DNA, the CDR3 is TGTGCCAGCAGCTTAGCACAGTGGGACACCATATATTTT.

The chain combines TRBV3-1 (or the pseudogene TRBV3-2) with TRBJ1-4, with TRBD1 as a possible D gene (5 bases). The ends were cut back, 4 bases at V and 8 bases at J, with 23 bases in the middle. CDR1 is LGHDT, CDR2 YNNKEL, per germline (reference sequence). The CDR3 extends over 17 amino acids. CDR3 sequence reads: CASSPPGGLGGGEKLFF. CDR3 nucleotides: TGTGCCAGCAGCCCACCCGGTGGGTTGGGGGGAGGAGAAAAACTGTTTTTT.

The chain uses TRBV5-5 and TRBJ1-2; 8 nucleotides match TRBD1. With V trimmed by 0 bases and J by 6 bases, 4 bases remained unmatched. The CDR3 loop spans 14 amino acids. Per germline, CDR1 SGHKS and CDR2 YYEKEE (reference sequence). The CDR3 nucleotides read TGTGCCAGCAGCTTGGCGACAGGGGTTGATGGCTACACCTTC. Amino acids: CASSLATGVDGYTF.

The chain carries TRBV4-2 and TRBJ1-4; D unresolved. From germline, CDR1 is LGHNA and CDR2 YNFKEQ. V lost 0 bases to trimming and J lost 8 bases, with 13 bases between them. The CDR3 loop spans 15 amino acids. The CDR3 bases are TGTGCCAGCAGCCAAGAATGGTCCCGGTCGGAAAAACTGTTTTTT. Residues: CASSQEWSRSEKLFF.

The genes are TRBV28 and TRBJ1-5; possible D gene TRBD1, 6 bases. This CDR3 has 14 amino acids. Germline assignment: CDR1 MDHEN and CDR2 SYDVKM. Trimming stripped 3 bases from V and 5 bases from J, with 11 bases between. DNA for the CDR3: TGTGCCAGCAGTTTGGCAGGGGATTATCAGCCCCAGCATTTT. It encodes CASSLAGDYQPQHF.

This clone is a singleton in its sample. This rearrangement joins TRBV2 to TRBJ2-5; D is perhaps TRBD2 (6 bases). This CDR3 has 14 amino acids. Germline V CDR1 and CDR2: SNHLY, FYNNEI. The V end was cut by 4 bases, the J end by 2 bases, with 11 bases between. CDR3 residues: CASSGTRGQETQYF. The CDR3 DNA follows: TGTGCCAGCAGTGGGACCCGGGGGCAAGAGACCCAGTACTTC.

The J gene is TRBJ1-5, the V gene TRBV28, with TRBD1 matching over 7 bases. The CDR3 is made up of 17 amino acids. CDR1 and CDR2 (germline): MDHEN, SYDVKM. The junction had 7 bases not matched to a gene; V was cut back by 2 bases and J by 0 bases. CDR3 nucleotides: TGTGCCAGCAGTTTAGTGGACAGGCTGTATAGCAATCAGCCCCAGCATTTT. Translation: CASSLVDRLYSNQPQHF. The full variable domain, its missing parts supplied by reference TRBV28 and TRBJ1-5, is DVKVTQSSRYLVKRTGEKVFLECVQDMDHENMFWYRQDPGLGLRLIYFSYDVKMKEKGDIPEGYSVSREKKERFSLILESASTNQTSMYLCASSLVDRLYSNQPQHFGDGTRLSIL.

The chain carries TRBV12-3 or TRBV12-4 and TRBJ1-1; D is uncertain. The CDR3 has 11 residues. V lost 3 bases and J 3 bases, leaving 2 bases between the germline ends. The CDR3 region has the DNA TGTGCCAGCAGTTTCTACACTGAAGCTTTCTTT. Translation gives CASSFYTEAFF.

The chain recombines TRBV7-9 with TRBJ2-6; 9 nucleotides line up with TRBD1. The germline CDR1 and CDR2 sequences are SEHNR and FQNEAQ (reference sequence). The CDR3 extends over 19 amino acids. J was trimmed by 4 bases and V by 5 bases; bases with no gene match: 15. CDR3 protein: CASSLEAGTGWKGANVLTF. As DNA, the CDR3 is TGTGCCAGCAGCCTAGAAGCCGGGACAGGGTGGAAAGGGGCCAACGTCCTGACTTTC.

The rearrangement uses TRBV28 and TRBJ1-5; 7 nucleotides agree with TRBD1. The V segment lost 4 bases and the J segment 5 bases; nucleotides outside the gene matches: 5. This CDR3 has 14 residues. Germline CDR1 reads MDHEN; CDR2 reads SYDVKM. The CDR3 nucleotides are TGTGCCAGCAGTTCGTACAGGGGCGATCAGCCCCAGCATTTT. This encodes CASSSYRGDQPQHF.

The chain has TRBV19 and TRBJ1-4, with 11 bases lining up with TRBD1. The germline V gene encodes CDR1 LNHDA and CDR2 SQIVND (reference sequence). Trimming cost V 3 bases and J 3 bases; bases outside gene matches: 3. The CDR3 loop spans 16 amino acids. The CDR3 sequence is CASSMKDRGPNEKLFF. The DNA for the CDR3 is TGTGCCAGTAGTATGAAGGACAGGGGGCCTAATGAAAAACTGTTTTTT.